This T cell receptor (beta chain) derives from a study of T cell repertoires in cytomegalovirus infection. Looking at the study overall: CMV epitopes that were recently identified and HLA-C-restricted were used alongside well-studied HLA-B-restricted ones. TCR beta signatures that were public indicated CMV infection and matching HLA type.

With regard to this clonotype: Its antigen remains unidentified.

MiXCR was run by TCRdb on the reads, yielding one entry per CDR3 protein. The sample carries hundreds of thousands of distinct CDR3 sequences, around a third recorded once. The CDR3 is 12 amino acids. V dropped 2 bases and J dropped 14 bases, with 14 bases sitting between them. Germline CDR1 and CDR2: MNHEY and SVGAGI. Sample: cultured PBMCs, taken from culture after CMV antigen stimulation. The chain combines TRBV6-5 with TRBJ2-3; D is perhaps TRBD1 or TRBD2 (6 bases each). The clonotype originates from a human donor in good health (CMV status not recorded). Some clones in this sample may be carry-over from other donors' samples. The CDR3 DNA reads TGTGCCAGCAGTTACCCGGGGGCCGGATTGTATTTT. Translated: CASSYPGAGLYF.